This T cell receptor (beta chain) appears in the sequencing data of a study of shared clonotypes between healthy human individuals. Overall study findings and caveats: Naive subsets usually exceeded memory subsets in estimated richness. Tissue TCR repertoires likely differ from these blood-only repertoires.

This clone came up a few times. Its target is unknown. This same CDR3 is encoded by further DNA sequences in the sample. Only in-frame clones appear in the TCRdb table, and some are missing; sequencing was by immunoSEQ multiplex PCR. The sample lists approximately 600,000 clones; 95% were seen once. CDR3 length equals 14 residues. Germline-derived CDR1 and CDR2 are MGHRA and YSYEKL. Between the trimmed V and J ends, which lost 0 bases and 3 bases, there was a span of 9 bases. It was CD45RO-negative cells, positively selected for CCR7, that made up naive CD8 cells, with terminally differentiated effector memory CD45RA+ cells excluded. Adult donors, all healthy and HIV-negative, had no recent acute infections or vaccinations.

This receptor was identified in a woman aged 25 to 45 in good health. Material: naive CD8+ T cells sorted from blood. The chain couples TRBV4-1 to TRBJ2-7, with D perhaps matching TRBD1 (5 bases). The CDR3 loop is CASSQDRQGYEQYF. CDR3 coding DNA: TGCGCCAGCAGCCAAGATCGGCAGGGCTACGAGCAGTACTTC.